This entry lists 10 T cell receptor beta chains sequenced from one sample in a study of T cells in localized non-small cell lung cancer. Repertoires were generated with immunoSEQ multiplex PCR, while TCRdb's copy carries only in-frame clones and drops some. The sample comprises 20,000 to 25,000 clones, 85% to 90% of which are singletons, and more than 6% rests with the top ten. The material sequenced was peripheral blood, taken before any cancer treatment. The source is a male donor older than 55 with stage I squamous cell lung carcinoma.

The chain combines TRBV15 with TRBJ2-2, with 10 bases aligning to TRBD1. The CDR3 covers 15 residues. The V gene's germline CDR1 is LNHNV and CDR2 YYDKDF (reference sequence). Trimming took 3 bases from V and 4 from J; bases not matched to a gene: 2. Written as DNA, the CDR3 is TGTGCCACCAGCAGGGACAGGGGGGTCACCGGGGAGCTGTTTTTT. Translating gives CATSRDRGVTGELFF.

This clone was counted once. V and J are TRBV9 and TRBJ2-3; 9 bases line up with TRBD2. In germline, CDR1 is SGDLS, CDR2 YYNGEE. The V gene end was trimmed by 3 bases and the J gene end by 0 bases; junction bases not matched to a gene: 5. This CDR3 comprises 16 residues. The CDR3 DNA sequence: TGTGCCAGCAGCGAAATAGCGGGGGCTAGCACAGATACGCAGTATTTT. Its protein is CASSEIAGASTDTQYF.

This chain connects TRBV29-1 to TRBJ2-6, with a tentative D call TRBD1 (5 bases). This CDR3 spans 14 amino acids. Looked up from germline, CDR1 is SQVTM and CDR2 is ANQGSEA. Trimming pared 6 bases from V and 4 bases from J, leaving 13 bases between. The CDR3 region is CSVAGFGGANVLTF. CDR3 coding DNA: TGCAGCGTGGCAGGGTTTGGAGGGGCCAACGTCCTGACTTTC.

The chain employs TRBV10-2 and TRBJ1-1; D possibly corresponds to TRBD1 (6 bases). The CDR3 has 13 amino acids. Germline V gene sequence: CDR1 WSHSY, CDR2 SAAADI. The V gene lost 6 bases and the J gene lost 1 base, with 9 bases spanning the gap. The DNA of the CDR3 is TGCGCCAGCAGCCTGACAGGGAACACTGAAGCTTTCTTT. Translating gives CASSLTGNTEAFF.

This clone was seen more than once but under ten times. The J gene is TRBJ1-1, the V gene TRBV19, with TRBD1 matching over 7 bases. CDR1 LNHDA and CDR2 SQIVND come from the germline V gene (reference sequence). The CDR3 has 15 amino acids. Losses at the gene ends were 0 bases for V and 1 base for J; bases not matched to a gene: 2. The CDR3 spells CASSIENRGNTEAFF. CDR3 sequence (DNA): TGTGCCAGTAGTATAGAAAACAGGGGGAACACTGAAGCTTTCTTT.

This sequence joins TRBV6-4 and TRBJ2-2; D gene ambiguous. V lost 0 bases and J lost 5, with 10 bases in between. This CDR3 has 15 amino acids. Germline V gene lookup returns CDR1 MRHNA and CDR2 SNTAGT. The chain's CDR3 is CASSDSLDQTGELFF. In nucleotides, the CDR3 is TGTGCCAGCAGTGACTCCCTGGACCAAACCGGGGAGCTGTTTTTT.

The chain uses TRBV25-1 and TRBJ2-2, with TRBD1 identical over 7 bases. CDR3 size: 16 residues. Germline V gives CDR1 MGHDK, CDR2 SYGVNS. J lost 0 bases, V lost 5 bases, and 6 bases had no gene match. The DNA of the CDR3 is TGTGCCAGCAGTAGACCGGGACAGACGAACACCGGGGAGCTGTTTTTT. Protein product: CASSRPGQTNTGELFF.

This rearrangement joins TRBV7-9 to TRBJ1-4; weak D call: TRBD1 (5 bases). V was shortened by 2 bases and J by 3 bases, with 13 bases between the two germline ends. CDR1 is SEHNR and CDR2 is FQNEAQ in the germline V gene (reference sequence). CDR3 length equals 16 residues. CDR3 loop: CASSLISWGSNEKLFF. The CDR3 DNA sequence: TGTGCCAGCAGCTTAATTTCCTGGGGGTCTAATGAAAAACTGTTTTTT. The full variable domain, rest sourced from reference TRBV7-9 and TRBJ1-4, is DTGVSQNPRHKITKRGQNVTFRCDPISEHNRLYWYRQTLGQGPEFLTYFQNEAQLEKSRLLSDRFSAERPKGSFSTLEIQRTEQGDSAMYLCASSLISWGSNEKLFFGSGTQLSVL.

The rearrangement uses TRBV5-1 and TRBJ2-7; 10 bases line up with TRBD1. After removal of 7 bases from V and 6 bases from J, the junction contained 10 bases not matched to a gene. Germline V gene data show CDR1 as SGHRS and CDR2 as YFSETQ. The CDR3 covers 14 residues. CDR3 sequence: CASGRTTGGSEQYF. The CDR3 DNA reads TGCGCCAGCGGGAGAACGACAGGGGGCTCCGAGCAGTACTTC.

The chain carries TRBV5-1 and TRBJ1-2; the match to TRBD1 covers 7 bases. With 1 base clipped from V and 3 bases from J, the junction kept 6 bases outside the gene matches. The germline gives CDR1 SGHRS, CDR2 YFSETQ. This CDR3 contains 15 residues. The CDR3 is CASSLQRGLDYGYTF. CDR3 sequence (DNA): TGCGCCAGCAGCTTGCAAAGGGGGCTCGACTATGGCTACACCTTC.